This TCR beta chain originates from a study of OX40 agonist ivuxolimab in advanced cancers. Overall study context: In this trial design, patients received ivuxolimab intravenously at 0.01 to 10 mg/kg every 2 weeks. Study observations and caveats: Compared with others, partial responders at 0.1-3.0 mg/kg displayed clonal expansion among the lowest. The average count of expanded clones was higher among CD8+ T cells than among CD4+.

The length of the CDR3 is 14 residues. CDR1 is LNHNV and CDR2 is YYDKDF in the germline V gene (reference sequence). V shed 1 base and J 5 bases; nucleotides not matched to a gene: 4. Generated by immunoSEQ multiplex PCR, the TCRdb table keeps only in-frame clones and is missing some. Here the sample spans 35,000 to 45,000 clones, roughly four fifths being singletons. Comment on this clone: The antigen remains undetermined.

Drawing of blood for sampling happened at baseline, at cycle 4 day 1, and at cycle 7 day 1. The receptor was isolated from an adult with an advanced solid tumor such as melanoma, head and neck, liver or kidney cancer. The V and J genes are TRBV15 and TRBJ2-7, with 8 bases identical to TRBD1. The specimen was CD4+ or CD8+ T cells sorted from blood, collected in a trial of the OX40 agonist ivuxolimab. The CDR3 spells CATSRVDRDNEQYF. The CDR3 DNA reads TGTGCCACCAGCAGAGTGGACAGGGACAACGAGCAGTACTTC. Supplemented by reference TRBV15 and TRBJ2-7, the full variable domain reads DAMVIQNPRYQVTQFGKPVTLSCSQTLNHNVMYWYQQKSSQAPKLLFHYYDKDFNNEADTPDNFQSRRPNTSFCFLDIRSPGLGDTAMYLCATSRVDRDNEQYFGPGTRLTVT.